One sample yielded the 30 T cell receptor beta chains listed below, sequenced in a study of OX40 agonist ivuxolimab in advanced cancers. Clones were read by immunoSEQ multiplex PCR, and TCRdb kept only the in-frame ones, dropping some. Altogether tens of thousands of clones are present, roughly 85% being singletons, with the ten largest covering around 0.37%. The starting material was CD4+ or CD8+ T cells sorted from blood, obtained in a trial of the OX40 agonist ivuxolimab. The origin of the receptors is an adult with an advanced solid tumor such as melanoma, head and neck, liver or kidney cancer.

V usage is TRBV5-5 and J usage is TRBJ1-6; tentative D call: TRBD1 (6 bases). V lost 4 bases and J 3 bases, leaving 11 bases between the germline ends. The CDR3 is made up of 15 amino acids. Germline CDR1 reads SGHKS; CDR2 reads YYEKEE (reference sequence). This chain's CDR3 is CASSPDRIYNSPLHF. The CDR3 nucleotides read TGTGCCAGCAGCCCGGACAGAATCTATAATTCACCCCTCCACTTT.

The CDR3 coding sequence is TGTGCCAGCAGCGCAGCCCCGGGGGAAAAACTGTTTTTT. This sequence encodes CASSAAPGEKLFF. The J gene is TRBJ1-4, the V gene TRBV7-3; D gene ambiguous. The CDR3 has 13 amino acids. The V gene lost 5 bases and the J gene lost 8 bases, with 12 bases spanning the gap. CDR1 is SGHTA and CDR2 is FQGTGA in the germline V gene.

The chain employs TRBV15 and TRBJ2-1; TRBD1 or TRBD2 may be the D gene (5 bases each). Germline lookup yields CDR1 LNHNV and CDR2 YYDKDF (reference sequence). The CDR3 is made up of 14 amino acids. V was clipped by 0 bases and J by 6 bases, with 9 bases between them. CDR3 amino acids: CATSRDWGTNEQFF. The CDR3 DNA follows: TGTGCCACCAGCAGAGATTGGGGGACCAATGAGCAGTTCTTC. Combining the CDR3 with reference TRBV15 and TRBJ2-1 gives the whole variable domain DAMVIQNPRYQVTQFGKPVTLSCSQTLNHNVMYWYQQKSSQAPKLLFHYYDKDFNNEADTPDNFQSRRPNTSFCFLDIRSPGLGDTAMYLCATSRDWGTNEQFFGPGTRLTVL.

V is TRBV5-6 and J is TRBJ2-1; 7 bases line up with TRBD1. The junction had 3 bases not matched to a gene; V was cut back by 1 base and J by 5 bases. Germline loops: CDR1 SGHDT, CDR2 YYEEEE. The length of the CDR3 is 14 residues. CDR3 residues: CASSLWDRNNEQFF. CDR3 coding DNA: TGTGCCAGCAGCTTGTGGGACAGAAACAATGAGCAGTTCTTC. Full variable domain (outside the CDR3, taken from reference TRBV5-6 and TRBJ2-1): DAGVTQSPTHLIKTRGQQVTLRCSPKSGHDTVSWYQQALGQGPQFIFQYYEEEERQRGNFPDRFSGHQFPNYSSELNVNALLLGDSALYLCASSLWDRNNEQFFGPGTRLTVL.

J is TRBJ1-3 and V is TRBV2; tentative D call: TRBD1 (6 bases). Between the trimmed V and J ends, which lost 4 bases and 5 bases, there was a span of 15 bases. Germline V gene lookup returns CDR1 SNHLY and CDR2 FYNNEI. The length of the CDR3 is 15 residues. CDR3 amino acids: CASSVQGGDRNTIYF. The CDR3 nucleotides read TGTGCCAGCAGTGTACAGGGCGGGGATCGAAACACCATATATTTT. Variable domain in full (rest from reference TRBV2 and TRBJ1-3): EPEVTQTPSHQVTQMGQEVILRCVPISNHLYFYWYRQILGQKVEFLVSFYNNEISEKSEIFDDQFSVERPDGSNFTLKIRSTKLEDSAMYFCASSVQGGDRNTIYFGEGSWLTVV.

The chain employs TRBV10-1 and TRBJ1-3; no definite D call. The V end lost 3 bases, the J end lost 2 bases, and 5 bases lay between the germline ends. This CDR3 comprises 13 residues. Germline loops: CDR1 WNHNN, CDR2 SYGVQD (reference sequence). The CDR3 DNA reads TGCGCCAGCAGTGACGGGGCTGGAAACACCATATATTTT. Its translation is CASSDGAGNTIYF.

V and J are TRBV18 and TRBJ1-6; maybe TRBD1 (5 bases). V was trimmed by 4 bases and J by 5 bases, leaving 12 bases between them. The V gene's germline CDR1 is KGHSH and CDR2 LQKENI. The CDR3 is 15 amino acids. CDR3 sequence (DNA): TGTGCCAGCTCACTACCGGGACGGAATAATTCACCCCTCCACTTT. This gives the protein CASSLPGRNNSPLHF.

V gene TRBV14 combines with J gene TRBJ2-5, with TRBD1 matching 12 bases. This CDR3 has 18 residues. V gave up 0 bases and J gave up 5 bases; unmatched junction bases: 10. Germline CDR1 and CDR2: SGHDN and FVKESK. Here the CDR3 reads CASSQDSAGTGGGETQYF. DNA for the CDR3: TGTGCCAGCAGCCAAGATTCCGCCGGGACAGGGGGCGGGGAGACCCAGTACTTC.

V and J are TRBV7-8 and TRBJ2-3; 10 bases agree with TRBD1. The CDR3 extends over 16 amino acids. After removal of 5 bases from V and 0 bases from J, the junction contained 5 bases not matched to a gene. Germline-derived CDR1 and CDR2 are SGHVS and FQNEAQ. CDR3 loop: CASSTRQGASTDTQYF. DNA for the CDR3: TGTGCCAGCAGCACCAGACAGGGGGCTAGCACAGATACGCAGTATTTT.

The chain employs TRBV18 and TRBJ1-5; D gene ambiguous. V shed 2 bases and J shed 0 bases, with 14 bases lying between them. From germline, CDR1 is KGHSH and CDR2 LQKENI. This CDR3 spans 17 amino acids. The CDR3 spells CASSPATRGYSNQPQHF. The CDR3 nucleotides read TGTGCCAGCTCACCAGCTACCCGGGGATATAGCAATCAGCCCCAGCATTTT.

The rearrangement uses TRBV10-3 and TRBJ2-7, with 8 nucleotides matching TRBD1. V lost 6 bases and J lost 2; bases outside the gene matches: 6. Germline CDR1 ENHRY, CDR2 SYGVKD. The CDR3 is 14 residues long. CDR3 DNA: TGTGCCATCAGGGCCGGGACAGGTACCTACGAGCAGTACTTC. Translated: CAIRAGTGTYEQYF.

The chain uses TRBV11-2 and TRBJ2-7; the match to TRBD2 covers 15 bases. Germline CDR1 SGHAT, CDR2 FQNNGV. The CDR3 loop spans 18 amino acids. Trimming cost V 6 bases and J 3 bases; bases outside gene matches: 12. The CDR3 loop is CASRHPGLAGGRGYEQYF. The CDR3 nucleotides read TGTGCCAGCAGACACCCCGGACTAGCGGGGGGGCGGGGCTACGAGCAGTACTTC.

This clone was seen a handful of times. This rearrangement joins TRBV7-9 to TRBJ1-1; D is ambiguous. This CDR3 spans 11 amino acids. Per germline, CDR1 SEHNR and CDR2 FQNEAQ (reference sequence). Trimming pared 4 bases from V and 4 bases from J, leaving 4 bases between. CDR3 sequence (DNA): TGTGCCAGCAGCTCTTTCACTGAAGCTTTCTTT. Residues: CASSSFTEAFF.

The chain carries TRBV28 and TRBJ2-7, with TRBD1 matching 8 bases. Germline V gene data show CDR1 as MDHEN and CDR2 as SYDVKM. The V segment lost 2 bases and the J segment 0 bases; nucleotides outside the gene matches: 6. The CDR3 sequence is 16 residues long. CDR3 loop: CASSLPQGASSYEQYF. CDR3 in DNA: TGTGCCAGCAGTTTACCCCAGGGGGCAAGCTCCTACGAGCAGTACTTC.

This chain connects TRBV5-4 to TRBJ2-5, with 9 positions matching TRBD2. This CDR3 has 15 residues. J lost 4 bases, V lost 4 bases, and 8 bases had no gene match. The germline CDR1 and CDR2 sequences are SGHNT and YYREEE (reference sequence). CDR3 amino acids: CASSRWRGGGETQYF. The CDR3 DNA reads TGTGCCAGCAGCCGCTGGCGGGGGGGCGGAGAGACCCAGTACTTC.

The rearrangement links TRBV10-2 to TRBJ1-3; TRBD1 is a possible D gene (5 bases). This CDR3 has 14 residues. CDR1 and CDR2 from the germline V gene are WSHSY and SAAADI. The V end was cut by 8 bases, the J end by 2 bases, with 13 bases between. The CDR3 loop is CASARQGTGNTIYF. The CDR3 DNA reads as TGCGCCAGCGCACGGCAGGGAACTGGAAACACCATATATTTT.

J is TRBJ1-6 and V is TRBV11-2; the D is unclear. The germline V and J ends were trimmed by 5 bases and 0 bases, with 17 bases remaining between them. This CDR3 contains 18 residues. Germline assignment: CDR1 SGHAT and CDR2 FQNNGV. The CDR3 bases are TGTGCCAGCAGCCAATGGGGAAGGTCTAACTCCTATAATTCACCCCTCCACTTT. Protein sequence: CASSQWGRSNSYNSPLHF. Drawing the rest from reference TRBV11-2 and TRBJ1-6, the complete variable domain is EAGVAQSPRYKIIEKRQSVAFWCNPISGHATLYWYQQILGQGPKLLIQFQNNGVVDDSQLPKDRFSAERLKGVDSTLKIQPAKLEDSAVYLCASSQWGRSNSYNSPLHFGNGTRLTVT.

This chain's CDR3 is CASSPPPGTSGNTIYF. The CDR3 DNA reads TGTGCCAGCTCACCACCGCCAGGGACCTCTGGAAACACCATATATTTT. V is TRBV18 and J is TRBJ1-3, with a weak D call TRBD1 (5 bases). Per germline, CDR1 KGHSH and CDR2 LQKENI. The CDR3 contains 16 residues. V was shortened by 0 bases and J by 0 bases, with 9 bases between the two germline ends.

The rearrangement joins TRBV7-2 to TRBJ1-3, with D possibly matching TRBD1 (5 bases). This CDR3 has 16 amino acids. Germline V CDR1 and CDR2: SGHTA, FQGNSA. Trimming left V 5 bases short and J 3 bases short, with 17 bases between. The CDR3 DNA reads TGTGCCAGCAGCATCCGTGGGGGGAAGGTTGGAAACACCATATATTTT. This encodes CASSIRGGKVGNTIYF.

This clone was recorded a few times. The gene calls are TRBV4-2 and TRBJ1-4; D is possibly TRBD1 (6 bases). Germline lookup yields CDR1 LGHNA and CDR2 YNFKEQ. The CDR3 is made up of 14 amino acids. V lost 4 bases and J 8 bases, leaving 14 bases between the germline ends. In DNA form, the CDR3 reads TGTGCCAGCAGCCTGAATGGGCAGGGGGAAAAACTGTTTTTT. Translated: CASSLNGQGEKLFF.

The chain joins TRBV4-1 to TRBJ1-1, with a tentative D call TRBD1 (5 bases). The CDR3 covers 12 residues. V lost 1 base and J 8 bases, leaving 8 bases between the germline ends. Germline CDR1 and CDR2: MGHRA and YSYEKL. The CDR3 DNA sequence: TGCGCCAGCAGCCAAGGTAACAGGGAAGCTTTCTTT. As protein: CASSQGNREAFF.

J is TRBJ1-3 and V is TRBV29-1; 10 bases fit TRBD1. V dropped 0 bases and J dropped 7; count of bases not matched to a gene: 12. The CDR3 loop spans 17 amino acids. Per germline, CDR1 SQVTM and CDR2 ANQGSEA. Written as DNA, the CDR3 is TGCAGCGTTGAAGAAATGACAGGGGGCTACTCGGGGAACACCATATATTTT. Translating it yields CSVEEMTGGYSGNTIYF.

This clone was observed a handful of times. V gene TRBV7-2 combines with J gene TRBJ2-7; D gene ambiguous. The CDR3 contains 12 residues. Looked up from germline, CDR1 is SGHTA and CDR2 is FQGNSA. The germline V and J ends were trimmed by 6 bases and 3 bases, with 9 bases remaining between them. Written as DNA, the CDR3 is TGTGCCAGCAGACCAACCGTCTACGAGCAGTACTTC. Protein sequence: CASRPTVYEQYF.

The rearrangement uses TRBV5-1 and TRBJ2-6, with D perhaps matching TRBD2 (7 bases). This CDR3 comprises 19 residues. Trimming cost V 4 bases and J 2 bases, with 22 bases left between them. Germline CDR1 SGHRS, CDR2 YFSETQ. The CDR3 coding sequence is TGCGCCAGCAGCCAATGGGGGGGCTCCCAGCTCACTGGGGCCAACGTCCTGACTTTC. This sequence encodes CASSQWGGSQLTGANVLTF.

This sequence joins TRBV7-2 and TRBJ2-3; D gene uncertain. The germline V and J ends were trimmed by 4 bases and 8 bases, with 10 bases remaining between them. The CDR3 spans 12 residues. CDR1 SGHTA and CDR2 FQGNSA come from the germline V gene. The CDR3 nucleotides are TGTGCCAGCAGCTCCCTCGGACGTACGCAGTATTTT. Protein: CASSSLGRTQYF.

The chain is built from TRBV9 and TRBJ2-2, with 8 nucleotides matching TRBD1. This CDR3 region has 15 residues. Per the germline V gene, CDR1 is SGDLS and CDR2 is YYNGEE. The trim removed 0 bases at V and 6 bases at J, leaving 4 bases unmatched. CDR3 amino acids: CASSVVSGGPGELFF. Written as DNA, the CDR3 is TGTGCCAGCAGCGTAGTTTCAGGGGGCCCCGGGGAGCTGTTTTTT. The variable domain in full, with the rest retrieved from reference TRBV9 and TRBJ2-2, is DSGVTQTPKHLITATGQRVTLRCSPRSGDLSVYWYQQSLDQGLQFLIQYYNGEERAKGNILERFSAQQFPDLHSELNLSSLELGDSALYFCASSVVSGGPGELFFGEGSRLTVL.

The J gene is TRBJ1-3, the V gene TRBV6-1, with TRBD1 identical over 8 bases. The CDR3 runs 15 residues. Germline CDR1 is MNHNS and CDR2 is SASEGT. After removal of 1 base from V and 2 bases from J, the junction contained 1 base not matched to a gene. This CDR3 reads CASSEGRGPGNTIYF. CDR3 in DNA: TGTGCCAGCAGTGAAGGCAGGGGGCCTGGAAACACCATATATTTT.

The chain uses TRBV14 and TRBJ2-1; D uncertain. From germline, CDR1 is SGHDN and CDR2 FVKESK. This CDR3 region has 13 residues. V was shortened by 0 bases and J by 10 bases, with 10 bases between the two germline ends. The CDR3 DNA reads TGTGCCAGCAGCCAAGACCTCTTTTTAGAGCAGTTCTTC. Translating it yields CASSQDLFLEQFF.

This sequence joins TRBV7-2 and TRBJ1-2; 9 nucleotides agree with TRBD1. Germline V gene lookup returns CDR1 SGHTA and CDR2 FQGNSA. Trimming at V came to 5 bases and at J to 5 bases, leaving 15 bases not matched to a gene. The CDR3 totals 17 residues. CDR3 amino acids: CASSATTGGGSSYGYTF. The CDR3 DNA is TGTGCCAGCAGCGCTACCACAGGGGGCGGCAGCTCGTATGGCTACACCTTC.

The chain couples TRBV7-6 to TRBJ2-3; D is unresolved. Germline V lookup: CDR1 SGHVS, CDR2 FNYEAQ. The V end was cut by 5 bases, the J end by 4 bases, with 16 bases between. This CDR3 is built from 15 residues. The CDR3 DNA reads TGTGCCAGCAGCCTCAGACCAGCCCGGCCAGATACGCAGTATTTT. The encoded protein is CASSLRPARPDTQYF.